This entry lists 29 T cell receptor beta chains sequenced from one sample in a study of cytomegalovirus exposure and HLA in healthy donors. 13 Jbeta primers and 60 Vbeta primers were used for the PCR. Only in-frame clones appear in the TCRdb table, and some are missing; sequencing was by immunoSEQ multiplex PCR. The repertoire holds 97,000 or so clones, with roughly four fifths as singletons. Sequences were obtained from PBMCs. These TCRs come from a male donor in good health and CMV-seropositive.

As concerns this clone: At one end, the junction sequence differs from germline, possibly due to a read error. The chain couples TRBV9 to TRBJ1-2, with 9 bases matching TRBD1. The CDR3 contains 14 residues. Per the germline V gene, CDR1 is SGDLS and CDR2 is YYNGEE. CDR3 DNA: TGTGCCAGCAGTGTAGGACAGGGGAACTATGGCTACACCTTC. It encodes CASSVGQGNYGYTF.

The chain couples TRBV4-1 to TRBJ2-7, with a weak D call TRBD1 (6 bases). CDR1 is MGHRA, CDR2 YSYEKL, per germline. This CDR3 comprises 18 residues. The V and J ends lost 2 bases and 2 bases respectively, with 22 bases between them. This chain's CDR3 is CASSQMWAGQGLPYEQYF. The DNA of the CDR3 is TGCGCCAGCAGCCAAATGTGGGCCGGGCAGGGGCTTCCCTACGAGCAGTACTTC.

V is TRBV18 and J is TRBJ1-2; a weak D match, TRBD1 (6 bases). The V and J ends lost 1 base and 8 bases respectively, with 11 bases between them. CDR1 is KGHSH and CDR2 is LQKENI in the germline V gene. The CDR3 extends over 13 amino acids. CDR3 in amino acids: CASSPQGERGYTF. Here the CDR3 DNA reads TGTGCCAGCTCACCACAGGGGGAGCGCGGCTACACCTTC.

This clone was seen a single time. This sequence joins TRBV4-2 and TRBJ2-1; 12 nucleotides match TRBD2. Germline CDR1 and CDR2: LGHNA and YNFKEQ. V dropped 3 bases and J dropped 5; count of bases not matched to a gene: 2. The CDR3 has 15 amino acids. The CDR3 DNA sequence: TGTGCCAGCAGCCAGAGGACTAGCGGGAACAATGAGCAGTTCTTC. Protein: CASSQRTSGNNEQFF.

The rearrangement joins TRBV19 to TRBJ2-5; 10 bases map to TRBD2. The germline gives CDR1 LNHDA, CDR2 SQIVND (reference sequence). The CDR3 has 15 amino acids. V was clipped by 4 bases and J by 4 bases; unmatched bases: 6. DNA for the CDR3: TGTGCCAGTAGTAGGCTAGCGGGAGCTTTAGAGACCCAGTACTTC. Its translation is CASSRLAGALETQYF.

The chain couples TRBV4-3 to TRBJ2-1, with D possibly matching TRBD2 (5 bases). CDR3 length equals 16 residues. The germline gives CDR1 LGHNA, CDR2 YSLEER. V lost 0 bases to trimming and J lost 7 bases, with 16 bases between them. The chain's CDR3 is CASSQDPRGIVNEQFF. CDR3 coding DNA: TGCGCCAGCAGCCAAGATCCTCGAGGGATCGTAAATGAGCAGTTCTTC.

This rearrangement joins TRBV6-6 to TRBJ2-7, with D tentatively TRBD2 (5 bases). V lost 6 bases and J 3 bases, leaving 15 bases between the germline ends. The CDR3 is 14 residues long. CDR1 and CDR2 (germline): MNHNY, SVGAGI (reference sequence). The CDR3 protein is CASSRTPDYYEQYF. The CDR3 DNA reads as TGTGCCAGCAGCCGGACCCCCGACTACTACGAGCAGTACTTC.

The V call is TRBV9, the J call TRBJ2-1, with TRBD2 matching 10 bases. Looked up from germline, CDR1 is SGDLS and CDR2 is YYNGEE. This CDR3 is built from 17 residues. Trimming took 0 bases from V and 0 from J; bases not matched to a gene: 3. CDR3 bases: TGTGCCAGCAGCGTAGGTAGCGGGGGGAGCTCCTACAATGAGCAGTTCTTC. This encodes CASSVGSGGSSYNEQFF.

The gene calls are TRBV7-9 and TRBJ2-1; maybe TRBD1 (5 bases). This CDR3 comprises 16 residues. Germline values: CDR1 SEHNR, CDR2 FQNEAQ (reference sequence). With 1 base removed from V and 4 bases from J, the gap between germline ends came to 14 bases. The CDR3 is CASSLDVWTSYNEQFF. Written as DNA, the CDR3 is TGTGCCAGCAGCTTAGACGTTTGGACATCATACAATGAGCAGTTCTTC.

The V and J genes are TRBV15 and TRBJ2-7, with D possibly TRBD1 on 5 matching bases. Germline CDR1 and CDR2: LNHNV and YYDKDF (reference sequence). With 4 bases removed from V and 6 bases from J, the gap between germline ends came to 13 bases. The CDR3 is 13 residues long. CDR3 in DNA: TGTGCCACCAGCATCGACGGCCAGGGCGAGCAGTACTTC. Protein product: CATSIDGQGEQYF.

The chain joins TRBV5-1 to TRBJ1-2; the match to TRBD1 covers 11 bases. Germline trimming cut 4 bases from V and 8 bases from J; bases unmatched to any gene: 7. In germline, CDR1 is SGHRS, CDR2 YFSETQ. There are 14 residues in the CDR3. Here the CDR3 DNA reads TGCGCCAGCAGCGGGACAGGGGGAATGGAGGGCTACACCTTC. It yields the protein CASSGTGGMEGYTF.

V usage is TRBV7-2 and J usage is TRBJ2-1; D is perhaps TRBD1 (5 bases). Trimming shortened V by 5 bases and J by 2 bases, and 10 bases separated the two germline ends. This CDR3 comprises 14 residues. In germline, CDR1 is SGHTA, CDR2 FQGNSA. The CDR3 bases are TGTGCCAGCAGCCTCACCAGGGCCTACAATGAGCAGTTCTTC. It codes for CASSLTRAYNEQFF. Full variable domain (rest looked up from reference TRBV7-2 and TRBJ2-1): GAGVSQSPSNKVTEKGKDVELRCDPISGHTALYWYRQSLGQGLEFLIYFQGNSAPDKSGLPSDRFSAERTGGSVSTLTIQRTQQEDSAVYLCASSLTRAYNEQFFGPGTRLTVL.

The rearrangement joins TRBV7-9 to TRBJ2-1, with unresolved D. This CDR3 region has 14 residues. From germline, CDR1 is SEHNR and CDR2 FQNEAQ (reference sequence). CDR3 bases: TGTTCCACCCCCAAAGAACTTCTGGGCCAAGAGCAGTTCTTC. It codes for CSTPKELLGQEQFF.

The rearrangement joins TRBV28 to TRBJ1-2, with D perhaps matching TRBD1 (6 bases). Germline lookup yields CDR1 MDHEN and CDR2 SYDVKM. V was shortened by 8 bases and J by 2 bases, with 18 bases between the two germline ends. The CDR3 is made up of 15 amino acids. The DNA for the CDR3 is TGTGCCAGCCAACCCGGGGGGCGCAAGAACTATGGCTACACCTTC. Amino acids: CASQPGGRKNYGYTF.

This clone has only one observation. The genes are TRBV19 and TRBJ2-7; D may be TRBD2 (6 bases). Germline CDR1 LNHDA, CDR2 SQIVND (reference sequence). This CDR3 is 15 amino acids long. Trimming left V 3 bases short and J 2 bases short, with 14 bases between. The CDR3 loop reads CASSMTVGSAYEQYF. The CDR3 DNA follows: TGTGCCAGTAGTATGACGGTCGGGAGTGCCTACGAGCAGTACTTC.

CDR3 sequence reads: CASSVVGTGEGEQYF. The DNA of the CDR3 is TGTGCCAGCAGCGTGGTCGGGACAGGGGAGGGCGAGCAGTACTTC. The chain employs TRBV5-4 and TRBJ2-7; 10 nucleotides match TRBD1. CDR1 and CDR2 from the germline V gene are SGHNT and YYREEE (reference sequence). Unmatched junction bases numbered 10, after V lost 4 bases and J lost 6 bases. This CDR3 is 15 amino acids long. Full variable domain (remainder filled in from reference TRBV5-4 and TRBJ2-7): ETGVTQSPTHLIKTRGQQVTLRCSSQSGHNTVSWYQQALGQGPQFIFQYYREEENGRGNFPPRFSGLQFPNYSSELNVNALELDDSALYLCASSVVGTGEGEQYFGPGTRLTVT.

This clone came up a few times. This rearrangement joins TRBV6-4 to TRBJ2-3, with 7 bases matching TRBD2. Germline V gives CDR1 MRHNA, CDR2 SNTAGT. This CDR3 region has 13 residues. V lost 3 bases and J lost 6; bases outside the gene matches: 3. The CDR3 reads CASSESSGDTQYF. The CDR3 nucleotides are TGTGCCAGCAGTGAGTCTAGCGGTGATACGCAGTATTTT.

This chain links TRBV11-2 with TRBJ2-5, with TRBD1 as a possible D gene (5 bases). The CDR3 extends over 13 amino acids. Germline CDR1 reads SGHAT; CDR2 reads FQNNGV. V lost 2 bases and J 5 bases, leaving 9 bases between the germline ends. The CDR3 DNA reads as TGTGCCAGCAGCTTATTTAGGGGTGAGACCCAGTACTTC. It yields the protein CASSLFRGETQYF. The full variable domain, with the rest looked up from reference TRBV11-2 and TRBJ2-5, is EAGVAQSPRYKIIEKRQSVAFWCNPISGHATLYWYQQILGQGPKLLIQFQNNGVVDDSQLPKDRFSAERLKGVDSTLKIQPAKLEDSAVYLCASSLFRGETQYFGPGTRLLVL.

The rearrangement joins TRBV6-5 to TRBJ1-2; 9 positions match TRBD1. The V gene's germline CDR1 is MNHEY and CDR2 SVGAGI. This CDR3 is 13 amino acids long. J was trimmed by 8 bases and V by 4 bases; bases with no gene match: 5. The CDR3 reads CASSFDRGGGYTF. The CDR3 nucleotides read TGTGCCAGCAGTTTCGACAGGGGGGGAGGCTACACCTTC.

V gene TRBV10-3 combines with J gene TRBJ1-1; perhaps TRBD1 as D (6 bases). Per the germline V gene, CDR1 is ENHRY and CDR2 is SYGVKD. V lost 4 bases, J lost 8 bases, and 17 bases lay in between. The length of the CDR3 is 14 residues. The CDR3 region is CAISVSGAPTEAFF. The CDR3 DNA reads as TGTGCCATCAGTGTGTCGGGGGCGCCCACCGAAGCTTTCTTT.

Regarding this clone: A junction end diverges from the germline sequence, so it may reflect a read error. The V and J genes are TRBV7-9 and TRBJ2-6, with a possible D match to TRBD2 (6 bases). The CDR3 is 19 residues long. Germline CDR1 SEHNR, CDR2 FQNEAQ (reference sequence). The CDR3 DNA is TGTTCCAGCAGCTCCCCAGGGATGGAGGGAGCCTCTGGGGCCAACGTCCTGACTTTC. It translates to CSSSSPGMEGASGANVLTF.

The V call is TRBV5-4, the J call TRBJ2-5, with 10 bases matching TRBD2. V gave up 6 bases and J gave up 1 base; unmatched junction bases: 6. CDR1 and CDR2 (germline): SGHNT, YYREEE (reference sequence). This CDR3 spans 15 amino acids. Here the CDR3 reads CASTAAGGPQETQYF. CDR3 coding DNA: TGTGCCAGCACCGCAGCGGGAGGGCCCCAAGAGACCCAGTACTTC. The full variable domain, its missing parts supplied by reference TRBV5-4 and TRBJ2-5, is ETGVTQSPTHLIKTRGQQVTLRCSSQSGHNTVSWYQQALGQGPQFIFQYYREEENGRGNFPPRFSGLQFPNYSSELNVNALELDDSALYLCASTAAGGPQETQYFGPGTRLLVL.

The chain has TRBV19 and TRBJ1-3; a weak D match, TRBD1 (5 bases). There are 14 residues in the CDR3. Germline V lookup: CDR1 LNHDA, CDR2 SQIVND (reference sequence). Trimming removed 6 bases from V and 2 bases from J, with 11 bases in between. CDR3 residues: CASRRGSAGNTIYF. CDR3 nucleotide sequence: TGTGCCAGTAGAAGGGGCAGCGCTGGAAACACCATATATTTT.

This chain links TRBV6-6 with TRBJ2-1, with 11 bases matching TRBD2. CDR1 is MNHNY, CDR2 SVGAGI, per germline (reference sequence). Trimming took 6 bases from V and 5 from J; bases not matched to a gene: 3. The CDR3 covers 14 residues. The CDR3 reads CASRPGLADNEQFF. The CDR3, as DNA: TGTGCCAGCAGGCCGGGACTAGCGGACAATGAGCAGTTCTTC.

V gene TRBV7-9 combines with J gene TRBJ1-2; D remains unclear. Germline V CDR1 and CDR2: SEHNR, FQNEAQ (reference sequence). V was cut by 5 bases and J by 2 bases, with 18 bases left in between. The CDR3 loop spans 16 amino acids. CDR3 in DNA: TGTGCCAGCAGCCGCACTGGGTCGCCCGGGAACTATGGCTACACCTTC. It encodes CASSRTGSPGNYGYTF.

The chain combines TRBV5-1 with TRBJ2-1, with 11 bases fitting TRBD1. CDR3 size: 16 residues. CDR1 is SGHRS, CDR2 YFSETQ, per germline. Trimming removed 0 bases from V and 7 bases from J; junction bases left unmatched: 6. CDR3 region: CASSLGGTGGENEQFF. CDR3 in DNA: TGCGCCAGCAGCTTGGGGGGGACAGGGGGAGAGAATGAGCAGTTCTTC.

This chain uses TRBV7-9 with TRBJ2-7, with 16 positions matching TRBD2. There are 18 residues in the CDR3. Per germline, CDR1 SEHNR and CDR2 FQNEAQ (reference sequence). The ends lost 3 bases at V and 1 base at J; junction bases unmatched: 6. CDR3 in DNA: TGTGCCAGCAGCTTTGGAGGGACTAGCGGGAGGGTGTCCTACGAGCAGTACTTC. Protein product: CASSFGGTSGRVSYEQYF.

J is TRBJ2-7 and V is TRBV2; D perhaps matches TRBD2 (5 bases). The CDR3 covers 13 residues. Germline CDR1 SNHLY, CDR2 FYNNEI. Deletions cut 5 bases from V and 4 bases from J, with 12 bases between. The CDR3 region has the DNA TGTGCCAGCAGTTCGGGGTGGGAGTACGAGCAGTACTTC. Translation gives CASSSGWEYEQYF.

The V call is TRBV5-1, the J call TRBJ2-2, with a tentative D call TRBD2 (7 bases). CDR1 is SGHRS, CDR2 YFSETQ, per germline. V was trimmed by 5 bases and J by 5 bases, leaving 19 bases between them. This CDR3 contains 16 residues. The CDR3 reads CASSLAGALRTGELFF. The CDR3 coding sequence is TGCGCCAGCAGTCTGGCGGGGGCTTTGCGGACCGGGGAGCTGTTTTTT. The entire variable domain, with the rest obtained from reference TRBV5-1 and TRBJ2-2, is as follows: KAGVTQTPRYLIKTRGQQVTLSCSPISGHRSVSWYQQTPGQGLQFLFEYFSETQRNKGNFPGRFSGRQFSNSRSEMNVSTLELGDSALYLCASSLAGALRTGELFFGEGSRLTVL.